What follows are 7 T cell receptor beta chains derived from one specimen sequenced in a study of cytomegalovirus exposure and HLA in healthy donors. This table comes from immunoSEQ multiplex PCR, and its TCRdb copy is limited to in-frame clones, with some not included. The data show 200,000 or so clones, less than 90% seen once. The sequenced sample was PBMCs. All receptors derive from a woman under 30 in good health and CMV-seronegative.

In this sample, this clone turned up once. This chain connects TRBV30 to TRBJ2-5, with 8 bases fitting TRBD2. The V and J ends lost 0 bases and 5 bases, in that order; junction bases with no gene match: 2. From germline, CDR1 is GTSNPN and CDR2 SVGIG (reference sequence). This CDR3 region has 13 residues. The CDR3 loop reads CAWSVREGETQYF. CDR3 sequence (DNA): TGTGCCTGGAGTGTTCGGGAGGGTGAGACCCAGTACTTC.

The rearrangement joins TRBV9 to TRBJ2-1, with a possible D match to TRBD2 (7 bases). Germline V CDR1 and CDR2: SGDLS, YYNGEE. Trimming left V 0 bases short and J 7 bases short, with 14 bases between. The CDR3 has 15 residues. The CDR3 loop reads CASSVDSRGANEQFF. The CDR3 nucleotides are TGTGCCAGCAGCGTAGACAGCCGGGGGGCAAATGAGCAGTTCTTC. Full variable domain (remainder filled in from reference TRBV9 and TRBJ2-1): DSGVTQTPKHLITATGQRVTLRCSPRSGDLSVYWYQQSLDQGLQFLIQYYNGEERAKGNILERFSAQQFPDLHSELNLSSLELGDSALYFCASSVDSRGANEQFFGPGTRLTVL.

The V gene is TRBV28, the J gene TRBJ1-6; 8 bases fit TRBD1. The CDR3 is made up of 14 amino acids. CDR1 is MDHEN, CDR2 SYDVKM, per germline. The ends lost 4 bases at V and 6 bases at J; junction bases unmatched: 2. In nucleotides, the CDR3 is TGTGCCAGCAGTTGGACAGGGACTAATTCACCCCTCCACTTT. Translation: CASSWTGTNSPLHF. The complete variable domain, with remaining parts taken from reference TRBV28 and TRBJ1-6, reads DVKVTQSSRYLVKRTGEKVFLECVQDMDHENMFWYRQDPGLGLRLIYFSYDVKMKEKGDIPEGYSVSREKKERFSLILESASTNQTSMYLCASSWTGTNSPLHFGNGTRLTVT.

The chain recombines TRBV7-3 with TRBJ2-3; D remains unclear. This CDR3 has 14 amino acids. The ends were cut back, 2 bases at V and 2 bases at J, with 8 bases in the middle. Germline V gives CDR1 SGHTA, CDR2 FQGTGA. This CDR3 reads CASSLPSATDTQYF. CDR3 DNA: TGTGCCAGCAGCTTACCCTCTGCCACAGATACGCAGTATTTT.

The chain has TRBV5-5 and TRBJ1-5, with TRBD1 matching over 11 bases. The J segment lost 4 bases and the V segment lost 4 bases, leaving 4 bases of the junction unmatched. This CDR3 comprises 15 residues. In germline, CDR1 is SGHKS, CDR2 YYEKEE (reference sequence). CDR3 in DNA: TGTGCCAGCAGCCCGGGGACAGGGGGAAATCAGCCCCAGCATTTT. Translating it yields CASSPGTGGNQPQHF.

V is TRBV7-2 and J is TRBJ2-3; 8 bases map to TRBD2. From germline, CDR1 is SGHTA and CDR2 FQGNSA. This CDR3 is built from 15 residues. The ends lost 7 bases at V and 2 bases at J; junction bases unmatched: 8. The CDR3 spells CASKGLAGYTDTQYF. The CDR3 nucleotides are TGTGCCAGCAAAGGGCTAGCGGGCTACACAGATACGCAGTATTTT.

The rearrangement joins TRBV28 to TRBJ1-5; tentatively, D is TRBD1 (5 bases). Germline V gene lookup returns CDR1 MDHEN and CDR2 SYDVKM. The CDR3 loop spans 14 amino acids. The V gene lost 7 bases and the J gene lost 9 bases, with 19 bases spanning the gap. Written as DNA, the CDR3 is TGTGCCAGCATCATATCCGGACGGGGGTTGCCCCAGCATTTT. Protein product: CASIISGRGLPQHF.